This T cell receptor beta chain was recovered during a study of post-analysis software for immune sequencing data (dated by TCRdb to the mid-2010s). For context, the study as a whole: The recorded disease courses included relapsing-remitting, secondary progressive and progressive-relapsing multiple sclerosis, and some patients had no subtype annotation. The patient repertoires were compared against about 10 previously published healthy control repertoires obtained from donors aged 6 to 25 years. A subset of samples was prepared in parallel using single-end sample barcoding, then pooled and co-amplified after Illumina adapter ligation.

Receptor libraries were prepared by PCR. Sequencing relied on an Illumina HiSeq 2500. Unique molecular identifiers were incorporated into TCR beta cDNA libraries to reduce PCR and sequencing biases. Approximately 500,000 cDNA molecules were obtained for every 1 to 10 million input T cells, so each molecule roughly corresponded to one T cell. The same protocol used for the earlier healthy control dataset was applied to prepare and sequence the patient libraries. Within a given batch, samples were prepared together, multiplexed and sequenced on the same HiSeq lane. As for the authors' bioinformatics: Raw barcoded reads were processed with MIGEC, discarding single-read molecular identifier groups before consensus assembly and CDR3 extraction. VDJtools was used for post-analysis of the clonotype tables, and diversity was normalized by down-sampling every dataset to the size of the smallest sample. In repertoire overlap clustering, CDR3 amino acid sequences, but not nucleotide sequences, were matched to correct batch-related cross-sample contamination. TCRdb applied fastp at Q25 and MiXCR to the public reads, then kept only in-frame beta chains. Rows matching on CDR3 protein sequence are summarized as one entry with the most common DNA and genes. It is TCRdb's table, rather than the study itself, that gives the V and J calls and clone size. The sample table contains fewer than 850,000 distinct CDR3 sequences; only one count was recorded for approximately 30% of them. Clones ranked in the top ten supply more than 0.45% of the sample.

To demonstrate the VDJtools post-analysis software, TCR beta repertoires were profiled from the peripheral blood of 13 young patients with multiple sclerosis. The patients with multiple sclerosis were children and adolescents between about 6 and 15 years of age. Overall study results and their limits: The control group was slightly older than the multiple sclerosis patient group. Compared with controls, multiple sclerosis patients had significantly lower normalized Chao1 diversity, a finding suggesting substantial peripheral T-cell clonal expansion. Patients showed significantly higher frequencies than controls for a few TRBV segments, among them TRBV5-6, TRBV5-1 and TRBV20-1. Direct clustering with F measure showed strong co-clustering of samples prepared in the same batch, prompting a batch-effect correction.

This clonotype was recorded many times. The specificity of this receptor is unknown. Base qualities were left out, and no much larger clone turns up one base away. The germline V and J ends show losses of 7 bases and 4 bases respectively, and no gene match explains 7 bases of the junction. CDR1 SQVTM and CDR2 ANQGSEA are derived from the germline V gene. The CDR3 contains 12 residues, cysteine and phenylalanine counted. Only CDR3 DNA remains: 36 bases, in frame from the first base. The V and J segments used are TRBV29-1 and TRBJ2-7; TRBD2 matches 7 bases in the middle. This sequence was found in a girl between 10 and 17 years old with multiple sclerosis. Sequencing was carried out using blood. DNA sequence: TGCAGCGCTTCGGAGGGAGGGTACGAGCAGTACTTC. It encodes CSASEGGYEQYF.